Below are 21 T cell receptor beta chains sequenced from a single sample in a study of breast tumors, draining lymph nodes, adjacent tissues. Breast cancer patients provided tissue from their axillary draining lymph nodes. TCRdb re-analysed the multiplex PCR reads in MiXCR, keeping a single row per CDR3 protein. This table holds tens of thousands of distinct CDR3 sequences, roughly 20% found once. The sequencing sample was made of axillary lymph node tissue. The receptors stem from a female donor with breast cancer. Some clones in this sample may be carry-over from other donors' samples.

At least ten counts were recorded for this clonotype. The J gene is TRBJ2-1, the V gene TRBV5-1, with D possibly being TRBD2 (5 bases). Germline CDR1 is SGHRS and CDR2 is YFSETQ. Between the trimmed V and J ends, which lost 6 bases and 4 bases, there was a span of 8 bases. This CDR3 contains 12 residues. Here the CDR3 reads CASTGMYNEQFF. CDR3 nucleotide sequence: TGCGCCAGCACCGGGATGTACAATGAGCAGTTCTTC. The complete variable domain, with remaining parts taken from reference TRBV5-1 and TRBJ2-1, reads KAGVTQTPRYLIKTRGQQVTLSCSPISGHRSVSWYQQTPGQGLQFLFEYFSETQRNKGNFPGRFSGRQFSNSRSEMNVSTLELGDSALYLCASTGMYNEQFFGPGTRLTVL.

This clonotype was detected many times. The rearrangement uses TRBV2 and TRBJ1-2; 8 positions agree with TRBD1. This CDR3 comprises 14 residues. The trim removed 4 bases at V and 5 bases at J, leaving 6 bases unmatched. Per germline, CDR1 SNHLY and CDR2 FYNNEI. The DNA for the CDR3 is TGTGCCAGCAGTGGAAGGACAGGGCGTTATGGCTACACCTTC. This codes for CASSGRTGRYGYTF.

This clonotype came up many times. The chain is built from TRBV7-8 and TRBJ2-1, with TRBD2 identical over 11 bases. The V and J ends lost 3 bases and 2 bases, in that order; junction bases with no gene match: 6. This CDR3 has 17 residues. CDR1 is SGHVS and CDR2 is FQNEAQ in the germline V gene. For the CDR3, the DNA is TGTGCCAGCAGCTTTTCGGGACTAGCGGTTACCTACAATGAGCAGTTCTTC. It translates to CASSFSGLAVTYNEQFF.

Concerning this clonotype itself: This CDR3 fails to terminate in the conserved phenylalanine or tryptophan, so it likely reflects a read error. The limits of the CDR3 on the DNA are not certain, so only TCRdb's listed CDR3 is given. The chain is built from TRBV7-2 and TRBJ2-2; the tabulated D call, TRBD1, remains unverified against the DNA. The CDR3 is 14 residues long, counting both termini. The germline V gene has CDR1 SGHTA and CDR2 FQGNSA. The CDR3 reads CASSLRDGSGELLL.

Points on this clonotype: A read error is possible here, since a much larger clone lies one base away. The chain has TRBV7-9 and TRBJ2-1; TRBD1 or TRBD2 may be the D gene (5 bases each). Germline CDR1 and CDR2: SEHNR and FQNEAQ (reference sequence). This CDR3 spans 15 amino acids. Trimming cost V 5 bases and J 5 bases, with 16 bases left between them. The CDR3 nucleotides read TGTGCCAGCAGCCCGCCTTCCATGGGACACAATGAGCAGTTCTTC. This gives the protein CASSPPSMGHNEQFF.

This clonotype was picked up many times. The V and J genes are TRBV6-6 and TRBJ1-5; D is undetermined. This CDR3 spans 16 amino acids. Germline CDR1 MNHNY, CDR2 SVGAGI (reference sequence). Trimming removed 7 bases at V and 0 bases at J, with 16 bases between. The CDR3 sequence: CASNKRQTYSNQPQHF. Written as DNA, the CDR3 is TGTGCCAGCAACAAACGGCAGACCTATAGCAATCAGCCCCAGCATTTT.

This clonotype has a handful of counts. This may arise from a read error, as a much more abundant clone is one base away. V is TRBV10-3 and J is TRBJ2-6, with a weak D call TRBD1 (5 bases). The CDR3 covers 14 residues. Germline V gives CDR1 ENHRY, CDR2 SYGVKD. The CDR3 region is CAITWAVGASVLTF. As DNA, the CDR3 is TGTGCCATCACTTGGGCGGTTGGGGCCAGCGTCCTGACTTTC.

In this sample, this clonotype turned up many times. The J gene is TRBJ2-2, the V gene TRBV7-2; TRBD2 might be the D (5 bases). Germline CDR1 reads SGHTA; CDR2 reads FQGNSA. The CDR3 spans 14 residues. V was cut by 3 bases and J by 3 bases, with 8 bases left in between. The CDR3 here is CASSLRADTGELFF. CDR3 in DNA: TGTGCCAGCAGCTTGCGGGCGGACACCGGGGAGCTGTTTTTT.

The V and J genes are TRBV9 and TRBJ2-6; the D call may be TRBD1 or TRBD2 (5 bases each). Germline loops: CDR1 SGDLS, CDR2 YYNGEE. V was shortened by 3 bases and J by 4 bases, with 17 bases between the two germline ends. The CDR3 spans 17 residues. The CDR3 loop reads CASSAWGSGPGANVLTF. The DNA of the CDR3 is TGTGCCAGCAGCGCCTGGGGGTCGGGTCCCGGGGCCAACGTCCTGACTTTC. Full variable domain (remainder filled in from reference TRBV9 and TRBJ2-6): DSGVTQTPKHLITATGQRVTLRCSPRSGDLSVYWYQQSLDQGLQFLIQYYNGEERAKGNILERFSAQQFPDLHSELNLSSLELGDSALYFCASSAWGSGPGANVLTFGAGSRLTVL.

On this clonotype: Since a much larger clone is just one base distant, this may be a read error. This chain links TRBV19 with TRBJ1-4; D not certain. The CDR3 contains 14 residues. Looked up from germline, CDR1 is LNHDA and CDR2 is SQIVND (reference sequence). CDR3 protein: CASSMGKVNEKPFF. DNA of the CDR3: TGTGCCAGTAGTATGGGGAAAGTAAATGAAAAACCGTTTTTT.

V is TRBV11-2 and J is TRBJ1-1, with D tentatively TRBD1 (6 bases). The V gene's germline CDR1 is SGHAT and CDR2 FQNNGV. The germline V and J ends were trimmed by 5 bases and 5 bases, with 21 bases remaining between them. The CDR3 is 16 residues long. As DNA, the CDR3 is TGTGCCAGCAGCCCCGCTTCTGGGGGGGCCGGTACTGAAGCTTTCTTT. This translates into CASSPASGGAGTEAFF.

The table lists this clonotype with a few counts. The gene calls are TRBV30 and TRBJ2-1, with TRBD2 identical over 13 bases. The germline V gene has CDR1 GTSNPN and CDR2 SVGIG (reference sequence). The CDR3 runs 14 residues. The V segment lost 5 bases and the J segment 9 bases; nucleotides outside the gene matches: 7. The CDR3 nucleotides are TGTGCCTGGCGAACTAGCGGGAGGGCCGCTGAGCAGTTCTTC. Translation gives CAWRTSGRAAEQFF.

With respect to this clonotype: A much bigger clone sits one base away, suggesting this may be a read error. V usage is TRBV5-1 and J usage is TRBJ2-3; perhaps D is TRBD1 or TRBD2 (6 bases each). Between the trimmed V and J ends, which lost 0 bases and 3 bases, there was a span of 17 bases. The CDR3 is made up of 17 amino acids. Per germline, CDR1 SGHRS and CDR2 YFSETQ. The DNA of the CDR3 is TGCGCCAGCAGCTTGGGAGGGGGGACTCTCATTACAGATACGCAGTATTTT. Translation gives CASSLGGGTLITDTQYF. Full variable domain (outside the CDR3, taken from reference TRBV5-1 and TRBJ2-3): KAGVTQTPRYLIKTRGQQVTLSCSPISGHRSVSWYQQTPGQGLQFLFEYFSETQRNKGNFPGRFSGRQFSNSRSEMNVSTLELGDSALYLCASSLGGGTLITDTQYFGPGTRLTVL.

This clonotype was observed at least ten times. The rearrangement uses TRBV5-1 and TRBJ1-2, with D hard to call. Germline V CDR1 and CDR2: SGHRS, YFSETQ. V lost 0 bases, J lost 6 bases, and 12 bases lay in between. The CDR3 spans 14 residues. The CDR3 coding sequence is TGCGCCAGCAGCTTGGATATAGGCCTAAATGGCTACACCTTC. Protein product: CASSLDIGLNGYTF.

At least ten counts were recorded for this clonotype. The V gene is TRBV6-6, the J gene TRBJ1-5; TRBD1 is a possible D gene (5 bases). The CDR3 covers 13 residues. The germline CDR1 and CDR2 sequences are MNHNY and SVGAGI (reference sequence). The germline V and J ends were trimmed by 9 bases and 5 bases, with 14 bases remaining between them. This CDR3 reads CARKGQGDQPQHF. CDR3 bases: TGTGCCAGGAAAGGGCAGGGAGATCAGCCCCAGCATTTT.

The sample holds many counts of this clonotype. The V and J genes are TRBV6-5 and TRBJ1-3; D possibly corresponds to TRBD1 (6 bases). Germline V CDR1 and CDR2: MNHEY, SVGAGI. This CDR3 has 15 residues. The germline V and J ends were trimmed by 0 bases and 6 bases, with 12 bases remaining between them. CDR3 loop: CASSYSERTANTIYF. Here the CDR3 DNA reads TGTGCCAGCAGTTACTCTGAAAGGACAGCAAACACCATATATTTT.

This clonotype was detected a few times. The chain is built from TRBV3-1 and TRBJ2-2; unclear D gene. CDR1 and CDR2 (germline): LGHDT, YNNKEL (reference sequence). Deletions cut 1 base from V and 6 bases from J, with 6 bases between. The CDR3 totals 13 residues. CDR3 loop: CASSQASPGELFF. The CDR3 nucleotides are TGTGCCAGCAGCCAAGCTTCTCCCGGGGAGCTGTTTTTT.

This clonotype was observed many times. V is TRBV6-5 and J is TRBJ2-6, with TRBD1 identical over 7 bases. Germline V CDR1 and CDR2: MNHEY, SVGAGI. V lost 6 bases, J lost 2 bases, and 10 bases stayed unmatched. This CDR3 has 17 amino acids. The CDR3 sequence: CASRNLAQGTGANVLTF. In DNA, the CDR3 is TGTGCCAGCAGAAACCTCGCACAGGGGACTGGGGCCAACGTCCTGACTTTC.

Of note for this clonotype: This clone may be a read error of a much larger clone one base away. This chain connects TRBV11-1 to TRBJ2-2; D unclear. The CDR3 sequence is 12 residues long. CDR1 is SGHAT, CDR2 FQDESV, per germline (reference sequence). The CDR3 coding sequence is TGTGCCGGCAGCTACCTCACCGGGGAGCTGTTTTTT. This gives the protein CAGSYLTGELFF.

This clonotype was found many times. This sequence joins TRBV12-3 or TRBV12-4 and TRBJ1-3; TRBD1 aligns across 7 bases. J was trimmed by 4 bases and V by 6 bases; bases with no gene match: 9. The CDR3 runs to 15 residues. CDR3 bases: TGTGCCAGCAGCCCAGGGGGATATGCGGGAAACACCATATATTTT. Amino acid sequence: CASSPGGYAGNTIYF.

This clonotype occurred a few times. This chain connects TRBV18 to TRBJ2-5, with 8 bases that match TRBD1. The CDR3 is made up of 14 amino acids. V trimming: 5 bases; J trimming: 4 bases; junction bases outside the gene matches: 6. Germline CDR1 reads KGHSH; CDR2 reads LQKENI. CDR3: CASSFSTGGETQYF. For the CDR3, the DNA is TGTGCCAGCTCATTTTCTACAGGGGGAGAGACCCAGTACTTC.